This T cell receptor beta chain appears in the sequencing data of a study of cytomegalovirus exposure and HLA in healthy donors. Study summary: The same platform was used for the 100 to 150 validation repertoires and the 600 to 700 first-cohort repertoires, a later analysis reported.

The table came from immunoSEQ multiplex PCR; TCRdb's copy has only in-frame clones and leaves some out. This table holds about 250,000 clones, 80% to 90% found once. CDR3 length: 14 amino acids. CDR1 and CDR2 from the germline V gene are MNHEY and SVGAGI. Study results and limitations: The authors listed around 150 TCR beta chains as cytomegalovirus-associated. The finding came from a later analysis; first-cohort TCR clusters tended to co-occur in the 120 or so validation repertoires. Usually a TCR sequence was rare, but some public TCRs were found in many donors.

To note about this clone: What it recognizes is unknown. At one end the junction does not follow the germline gene, possibly because of a read error.

The specimen sequenced was PBMCs. The chain employs TRBV6-5 and TRBJ2-1; 9 bases align to TRBD1. The source of this sequence is a man aged 18 to 30 in good health and CMV-seronegative. In DNA form, the CDR3 reads TGTGCCAGCAATTACCGGGACAGGGTCGATGAGCAGTTCTTC. Translation: CASNYRDRVDEQFF.